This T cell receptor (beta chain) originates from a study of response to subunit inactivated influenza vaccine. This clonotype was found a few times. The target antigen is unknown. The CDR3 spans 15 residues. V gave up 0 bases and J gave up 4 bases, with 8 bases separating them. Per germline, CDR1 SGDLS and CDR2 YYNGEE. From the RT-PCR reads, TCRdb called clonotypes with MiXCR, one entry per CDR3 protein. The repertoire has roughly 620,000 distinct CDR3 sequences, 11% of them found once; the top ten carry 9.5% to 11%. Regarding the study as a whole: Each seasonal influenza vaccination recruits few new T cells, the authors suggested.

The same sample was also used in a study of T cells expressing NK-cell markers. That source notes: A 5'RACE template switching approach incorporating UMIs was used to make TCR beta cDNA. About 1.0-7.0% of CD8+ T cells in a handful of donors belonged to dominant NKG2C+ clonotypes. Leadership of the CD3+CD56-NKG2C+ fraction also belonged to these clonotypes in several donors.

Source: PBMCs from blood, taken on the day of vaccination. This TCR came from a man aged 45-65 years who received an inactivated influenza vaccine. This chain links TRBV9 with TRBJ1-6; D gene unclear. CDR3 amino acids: CASSVGTAYNSPLHF. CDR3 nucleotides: TGTGCCAGCAGCGTAGGGACCGCATATAATTCACCCCTCCACTTT.